The 20 T cell receptor beta chains reported below all come from one sample, sequenced in a study of beta chain features in type 1 diabetes. TCRB transcripts that were expressed got sequenced, as all of the isolated RNA had been reverse transcribed. This table comes from immunoSEQ multiplex PCR, and its TCRdb copy is limited to in-frame clones, with some not included. The sample shows about 620,000 clones, roughly a sixth of them seen only once. The specimen sequenced was naive CD4+ T cells from blood. All receptors come from a man aged 18-30 years in good health.

In this sample, this clone turned up a few times. The rearrangement joins TRBV7-2 to TRBJ2-3, with D perhaps matching TRBD1 (5 bases). With 5 bases removed from V and 2 bases from J, the gap between germline ends came to 11 bases. Germline loops: CDR1 SGHTA, CDR2 FQGNSA. The CDR3 loop spans 14 amino acids. The chain's CDR3 is CASSDWGVTDTQYF. Written as DNA, the CDR3 is TGTGCCAGCAGCGACTGGGGCGTCACAGATACGCAGTATTTT. The full variable domain, completed using reference TRBV7-2 and TRBJ2-3, is GAGVSQSPSNKVTEKGKDVELRCDPISGHTALYWYRQSLGQGLEFLIYFQGNSAPDKSGLPSDRFSAERTGGSVSTLTIQRTQQEDSAVYLCASSDWGVTDTQYFGPGTRLTVL.

The chain couples TRBV5-4 to TRBJ1-4; TRBD1 matches at 9 bases. The germline V gene has CDR1 SGHNT and CDR2 YYREEE (reference sequence). J was trimmed by 3 bases and V by 1 base; bases with no gene match: 13. The CDR3 has 19 residues. The CDR3 spells CASSLHRGRNRAANEKLFF. CDR3 coding DNA: TGTGCCAGCAGCTTGCACAGGGGGCGTAATCGGGCGGCTAATGAAAAACTGTTTTTT.

The J gene is TRBJ1-5, the V gene TRBV18, with D uncertain. The germline CDR1 and CDR2 sequences are KGHSH and LQKENI. Trimming took 3 bases from V and 13 from J, leaving 19 bases between them. The CDR3 totals 14 residues. CDR3 sequence reads: CASSPWGLDSPQHF. CDR3 sequence (DNA): TGTGCCAGCTCACCTTGGGGTCTAGATAGTCCGCAGCATTTT.

The gene calls are TRBV6-1 and TRBJ2-7, with D possibly being TRBD1 (5 bases). The CDR3 extends over 13 amino acids. Germline V gives CDR1 MNHNS, CDR2 SASEGT. Trimming took off 7 bases at V and 3 bases at J, with 13 bases between the two ends. CDR3 sequence reads: CASIHVGLYEQYF. In nucleotides, the CDR3 is TGTGCCAGCATCCATGTGGGGCTCTACGAGCAGTACTTC.

V is TRBV14 and J is TRBJ1-2; no clear D. Germline V gene data show CDR1 as SGHDN and CDR2 as FVKESK. With 1 base removed from V and 3 bases from J, the gap between germline ends came to 18 bases. The length of the CDR3 is 17 residues. CDR3 sequence: CASSQGFISEHYYGYTF. The CDR3 region has the DNA TGTGCCAGCAGCCAAGGTTTCATTAGCGAGCATTACTATGGCTACACCTTC. The variable domain in full, completed from reference TRBV14 and TRBJ1-2, reads EAGVTQFPSHSVIEKGQTVTLRCDPISGHDNLYWYRRVMGKEIKFLLHFVKESKQDESGMPNNRFLAERTGGTYSTLKVQPAELEDSGVYFCASSQGFISEHYYGYTFGSGTRLTVV.

The V gene is TRBV18, the J gene TRBJ1-2, with 7 bases identical to TRBD1. The CDR3 is 15 amino acids. After removal of 6 bases from V and 8 bases from J, the junction contained 15 bases not matched to a gene. Germline V CDR1 and CDR2: KGHSH, LQKENI. The CDR3 coding sequence is TGTGCCAGCTCCCCCACCGGGACAGAGTTCTTAGGCTACACCTTC. It codes for CASSPTGTEFLGYTF.

Comments on this clone: Other DNA sequences in the same sample also yield this CDR3. The J gene is TRBJ1-4, the V gene TRBV29-1; possible D gene TRBD1, 6 bases. The CDR3 loop spans 12 amino acids. V dropped 4 bases and J dropped 7 bases, with 10 bases sitting between them. CDR1 SQVTM and CDR2 ANQGSEA come from the germline V gene. CDR3 loop: CSVVQGGEKLFF. The CDR3 coding sequence is TGCAGCGTTGTACAGGGTGGTGAAAAACTGTTTTTT.

The rearrangement uses TRBV6-7 and TRBJ2-5; D may match TRBD1 or TRBD2 (5 bases each). TRBV6-7 belongs to the ORF category, with a function that is uncertain. Trimming removed 6 bases from V and 5 bases from J, with 19 bases in between. The CDR3 sequence is 15 residues long. This CDR3 is CASRPGTPETETQYF. In DNA form, the CDR3 reads TGTGCCAGCAGGCCTGGGACCCCCGAGACGGAGACCCAGTACTTC.

This sequence joins TRBV15 and TRBJ1-6; D is ambiguous. The CDR3 has 16 amino acids. Trimming left V 5 bases short and J 0 bases short, with 11 bases between. The germline CDR1 and CDR2 sequences are LNHNV and YYDKDF (reference sequence). CDR3 in DNA: TGTGCCACCAGCGGAAAGGGTGTCTCCTATAATTCACCCCTCCACTTT. This sequence encodes CATSGKGVSYNSPLHF. Filled out from reference TRBV15 and TRBJ1-6, the complete variable domain reads DAMVIQNPRYQVTQFGKPVTLSCSQTLNHNVMYWYQQKSSQAPKLLFHYYDKDFNNEADTPDNFQSRRPNTSFCFLDIRSPGLGDTAMYLCATSGKGVSYNSPLHFGNGTRLTVT.

V gene TRBV7-8 combines with J gene TRBJ2-4; D not resolved. V was cut by 2 bases and J by 0 bases, with 11 bases left in between. The CDR3 has 16 amino acids. Germline lookup yields CDR1 SGHVS and CDR2 FQNEAQ. The CDR3 reads CASSLLVGPAKNIQYF. CDR3 nucleotides: TGTGCCAGCAGCTTATTGGTGGGTCCAGCCAAAAACATTCAGTACTTC.

This clone has only a few counts. The gene calls are TRBV4-3 and TRBJ2-1, with D hard to call. The length of the CDR3 is 16 residues. V was shortened by 0 bases and J by 0 bases, with 9 bases between the two germline ends. Germline V gene lookup returns CDR1 LGHNA and CDR2 YSLEER. CDR3 DNA: TGCGCCAGCAGCCAAGACAGACCGAGCTCCTACAATGAGCAGTTCTTC. Its translation is CASSQDRPSSYNEQFF.

Only a few counts were recorded for this clone. J is TRBJ1-1 and V is TRBV6-6; D gene unclear. The V gene lost 5 bases and the J gene lost 5 bases, with 6 bases spanning the gap. CDR3 length equals 11 residues. Per germline, CDR1 MNHNY and CDR2 SVGAGI (reference sequence). The CDR3 spells CASSPVTEAFF. The CDR3 DNA reads as TGTGCCAGCAGTCCAGTGACTGAAGCTTTCTTT.

The DNA of the CDR3 is TGTGCCAGCAGCCCGAGAGCGGTGAGCTCCTACGAGCAGTACTTC. It codes for CASSPRAVSSYEQYF. The V call is TRBV5-4, the J call TRBJ2-7, with D possibly being TRBD2 (5 bases). V shed 4 bases and J shed 0 bases, with 14 bases lying between them. This CDR3 has 15 amino acids. CDR1 and CDR2 from the germline V gene are SGHNT and YYREEE (reference sequence).

The gene calls are TRBV4-1 and TRBJ1-3, with 7 bases matching TRBD1. V lost 3 bases to trimming and J lost 0 bases; unmatched junction nucleotides: 8. Germline V gives CDR1 MGHRA, CDR2 YSYEKL. The CDR3 is 17 amino acids. Here the CDR3 reads CASSHGDRGYSGNTIYF. In DNA, the CDR3 is TGCGCCAGCAGCCATGGGGACAGAGGTTACTCTGGAAACACCATATATTTT.

The rearrangement links TRBV7-7 to TRBJ2-2; 10 nucleotides match TRBD2. V shed 6 bases and J 4 bases; nucleotides not matched to a gene: 5. CDR1 SSHAT and CDR2 FNYEAQ come from the germline V gene (reference sequence). CDR3 length: 15 amino acids. In DNA form, the CDR3 reads TGTGCCAGCAGTTCTAGCGGGAGCCCCACCGGGGAGCTGTTTTTT. Protein product: CASSSSGSPTGELFF.

The V and J genes are TRBV5-1 and TRBJ2-7, with TRBD1 matching over 10 bases. V dropped 4 bases and J dropped 9; count of bases not matched to a gene: 10. Germline V CDR1 and CDR2: SGHRS, YFSETQ. This CDR3 has 14 amino acids. The CDR3 sequence is CASSAGTGELGQYF. CDR3 in DNA: TGCGCCAGCAGCGCCGGGACAGGGGAACTAGGGCAGTACTTC.

The gene calls are TRBV2 and TRBJ1-6; D is possibly TRBD1 (5 bases). V was cut by 3 bases and J by 8 bases, with 14 bases left in between. The CDR3 contains 15 residues. Per germline, CDR1 SNHLY and CDR2 FYNNEI. CDR3 sequence (DNA): TGTGCCAGCAGTGAGGTGGGGGGTCGGGATTCACCCCTCCACTTT. It yields the protein CASSEVGGRDSPLHF.

This clone appeared many times. Other DNA sequences from this sample encode an identical CDR3 as well. The V call is TRBV7-9, the J call TRBJ2-5; D is unresolved. The germline V gene has CDR1 SEHNR and CDR2 FQNEAQ (reference sequence). Between the trimmed V and J ends, which lost 4 bases and 2 bases, there was a span of 2 bases. The CDR3 loop spans 11 amino acids. The chain's CDR3 is CASSSQETQYF. CDR3 in DNA: TGTGCCAGCAGCTCACAAGAGACCCAGTACTTC.

This clone has only a few counts. The V gene is TRBV11-2, the J gene TRBJ2-1; D remains unclear. Germline V gene sequence: CDR1 SGHAT, CDR2 FQNNGV. Trimming left V 5 bases short and J 7 bases short, with 9 bases between. The CDR3 runs to 12 residues. CDR3 sequence reads: CASSPDSNEQFF. The CDR3 DNA reads TGTGCCAGCAGCCCCGACTCGAATGAGCAGTTCTTC.

The V call is TRBV27, the J call TRBJ2-5; D ambiguous. Germline V gene data show CDR1 as MNHEY and CDR2 as SMNVEV (reference sequence). CDR3 length: 12 amino acids. V was cut by 4 bases and J by 5 bases, with 8 bases left in between. The CDR3: CASSSARETQYF. The CDR3 nucleotides are TGTGCCAGCAGTTCAGCTAGGGAGACCCAGTACTTC.